The 11 T cell receptor beta chains below come from one sample, sequenced in a study of PD-L1 blockade in urothelial cancer. Sequenced by immunoSEQ multiplex PCR; TCRdb stores in-frame clones only, minus some. The sample lists more than 15,000 clones; around 87% were seen once. Material: PBMCs, obtained around atezolizumab (anti-PD-L1) treatment. The receptor set was obtained from a man between 45 and 60 years old with urothelial cancer.

The sample holds one count of this clone. V usage is TRBV15 and J usage is TRBJ1-5; TRBD1 agrees at 7 bases. The CDR3 is made up of 17 amino acids. The V segment lost 3 bases and the J segment 0 bases; nucleotides outside the gene matches: 8. CDR1 is LNHNV, CDR2 YYDKDF, per germline (reference sequence). CDR3 sequence: CATSSRGQTDSNQPQHF. The CDR3 DNA sequence: TGTGCCACCAGCAGTCGGGGACAGACAGATAGCAATCAGCCCCAGCATTTT.

CDR3 coding DNA: TGTGCCAGCAGTTTATTTGGACAGGACCTTAGCACAGATACGCAGTATTTT. Translated: CASSLFGQDLSTDTQYF. The rearrangement joins TRBV28 to TRBJ2-3; 7 nucleotides align to TRBD1. Losses at the gene ends were 1 base for V and 0 bases for J; bases not matched to a gene: 7. The CDR3 loop spans 17 amino acids. CDR1 and CDR2 from the germline V gene are MDHEN and SYDVKM.

J is TRBJ2-7 and V is TRBV5-6; 10 nucleotides agree with TRBD1. V shed 4 bases, J shed 2 bases, and the junction held 3 bases outside the gene matches. Germline CDR1 reads SGHDT; CDR2 reads YYEEEE. The CDR3 covers 14 residues. The CDR3 region is CASSTGQGAYEQYF. DNA for the CDR3: TGTGCCAGCAGCACCGGACAGGGGGCCTACGAGCAGTACTTC.

This clone was detected once. The rearrangement links TRBV11-2 to TRBJ2-5; possibly TRBD2 for D (7 bases). The CDR3 contains 15 residues. The V end was cut by 0 bases, the J end by 4 bases, with 12 bases between. In germline, CDR1 is SGHAT, CDR2 FQNNGV. CDR3 loop: CASSLEGGRVETQYF. The CDR3 DNA reads as TGTGCCAGCAGCTTAGAGGGGGGGCGGGTAGAGACCCAGTACTTC.

The chain uses TRBV11-2 and TRBJ2-2; 8 bases fit TRBD1. Trimming removed 3 bases from V and 3 bases from J; junction bases left unmatched: 6. Germline CDR1 is SGHAT and CDR2 is FQNNGV. The CDR3 extends over 16 amino acids. CDR3 amino acids: CASSLSGQGDTGELFF. CDR3 nucleotides: TGTGCCAGCAGCTTGTCCGGACAGGGCGACACCGGGGAGCTGTTTTTT.

This chain links TRBV19 with TRBJ1-2; D not resolved. Trimming shortened V by 3 bases and J by 4 bases, and 6 bases separated the two germline ends. The CDR3 runs 12 residues. Germline-derived CDR1 and CDR2 are LNHDA and SQIVND (reference sequence). The CDR3 DNA reads as TGTGCCAGTAGTATTCGGGGCTATGGCTACACCTTC. The encoded protein is CASSIRGYGYTF.

V gene TRBV5-4 combines with J gene TRBJ2-1; 13 nucleotides line up with TRBD2. J lost 9 bases, V lost 0 bases, and 3 bases had no gene match. This CDR3 spans 15 amino acids. Germline-derived CDR1 and CDR2 are SGHNT and YYREEE (reference sequence). The CDR3 sequence is CASSLGLAGGGEQFF. As DNA, the CDR3 is TGTGCCAGCAGCTTGGGACTAGCGGGGGGTGGTGAGCAGTTCTTC.

A word on this clone: The same CDR3 arises from other DNA sequences in this sample as well. The V gene is TRBV14, the J gene TRBJ2-5, with D perhaps TRBD2 (6 bases). Between the trimmed V and J ends, which lost 0 bases and 5 bases, there was a span of 16 bases. The CDR3 runs 16 residues. Per germline, CDR1 SGHDN and CDR2 FVKESK. CDR3 amino acids: CASSQELGGLGETQYF. The CDR3 DNA reads TGTGCCAGCAGCCAAGAACTCGGGGGACTGGGGGAGACCCAGTACTTC. The full variable domain, in which reference TRBV14 and TRBJ2-5 provide the parts outside the CDR3, is EAGVTQFPSHSVIEKGQTVTLRCDPISGHDNLYWYRRVMGKEIKFLLHFVKESKQDESGMPNNRFLAERTGGTYSTLKVQPAELEDSGVYFCASSQELGGLGETQYFGPGTRLLVL.

The rearrangement links TRBV6-5 to TRBJ2-7; 14 nucleotides line up with TRBD2. CDR1 is MNHEY and CDR2 is SVGAGI in the germline V gene. V gave up 4 bases and J gave up 1 base; unmatched junction bases: 3. This CDR3 has 16 residues. The CDR3 reads CASSSWTSGRSYEQYF. In DNA, the CDR3 is TGTGCCAGCAGTTCCTGGACTAGCGGGAGGTCCTACGAGCAGTACTTC.

This chain links TRBV7-3 with TRBJ2-2, with unresolved D. This CDR3 contains 13 residues. Trimming took off 5 bases at V and 2 bases at J, with 6 bases between the two ends. CDR1 and CDR2 from the germline V gene are SGHTA and FQGTGA. CDR3 sequence reads: CASSLGNTGELFF. As DNA, the CDR3 is TGTGCCAGCAGCCTCGGTAACACCGGGGAGCTGTTTTTT.

The rearrangement uses TRBV7-2 and TRBJ2-2; 7 nucleotides line up with TRBD2. The CDR3 extends over 15 amino acids. Germline V gene lookup returns CDR1 SGHTA and CDR2 FQGNSA. V lost 3 bases and J lost 7; bases outside the gene matches: 8. This CDR3 reads CASSLGGANVGELFF. CDR3 DNA: TGTGCCAGCAGCTTGGGAGGGGCGAACGTCGGGGAGCTGTTTTTT.